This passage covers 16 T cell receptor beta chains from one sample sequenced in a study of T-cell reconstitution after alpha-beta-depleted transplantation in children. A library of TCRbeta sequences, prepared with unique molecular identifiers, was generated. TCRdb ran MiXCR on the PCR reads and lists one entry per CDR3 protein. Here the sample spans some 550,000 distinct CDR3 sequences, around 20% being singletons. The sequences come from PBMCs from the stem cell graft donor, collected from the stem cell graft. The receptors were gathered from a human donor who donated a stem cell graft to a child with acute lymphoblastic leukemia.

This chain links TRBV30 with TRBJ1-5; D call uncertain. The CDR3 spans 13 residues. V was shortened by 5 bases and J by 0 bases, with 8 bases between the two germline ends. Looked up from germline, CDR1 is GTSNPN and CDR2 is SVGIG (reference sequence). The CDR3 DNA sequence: TGTGCCTGGGCGAGATTTAGCAATCAGCCCCAGCATTTT. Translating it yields CAWARFSNQPQHF.

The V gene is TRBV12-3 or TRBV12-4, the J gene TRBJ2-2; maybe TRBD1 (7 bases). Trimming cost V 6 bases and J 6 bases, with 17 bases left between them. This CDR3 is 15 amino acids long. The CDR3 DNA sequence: TGTGCCAGCAGCCGACAGGGCCCGGGGGCCGGGGAGCTGTTTTTT. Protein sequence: CASSRQGPGAGELFF.

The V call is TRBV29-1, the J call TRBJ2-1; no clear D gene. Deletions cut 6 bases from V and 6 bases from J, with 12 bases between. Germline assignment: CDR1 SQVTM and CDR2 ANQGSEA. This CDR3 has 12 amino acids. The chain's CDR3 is CSVPRTSNEQFF. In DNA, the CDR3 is TGCAGCGTGCCGAGGACCAGCAATGAGCAGTTCTTC.

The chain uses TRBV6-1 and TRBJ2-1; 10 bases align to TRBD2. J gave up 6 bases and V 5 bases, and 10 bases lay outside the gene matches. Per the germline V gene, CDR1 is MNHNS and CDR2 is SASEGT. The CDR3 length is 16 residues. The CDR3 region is CASSKQGLATGNEQFF. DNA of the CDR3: TGTGCCAGCAGTAAACAGGGACTAGCGACGGGCAATGAGCAGTTCTTC.

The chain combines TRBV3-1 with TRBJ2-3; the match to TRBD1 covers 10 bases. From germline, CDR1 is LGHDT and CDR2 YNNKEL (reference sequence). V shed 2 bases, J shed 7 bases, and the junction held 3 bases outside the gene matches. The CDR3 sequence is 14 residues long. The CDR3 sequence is CASSQRDRGNTQYF. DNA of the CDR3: TGTGCCAGCAGCCAAAGGGACAGGGGAAATACGCAGTATTTT.

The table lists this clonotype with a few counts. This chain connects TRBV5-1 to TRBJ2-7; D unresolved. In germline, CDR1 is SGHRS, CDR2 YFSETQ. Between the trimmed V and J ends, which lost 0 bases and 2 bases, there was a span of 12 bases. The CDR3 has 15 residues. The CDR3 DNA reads TGCGCCAGCAGCTTGGCTCCTGCGGAGACCTACGAGCAGTACTTC. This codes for CASSLAPAETYEQYF.

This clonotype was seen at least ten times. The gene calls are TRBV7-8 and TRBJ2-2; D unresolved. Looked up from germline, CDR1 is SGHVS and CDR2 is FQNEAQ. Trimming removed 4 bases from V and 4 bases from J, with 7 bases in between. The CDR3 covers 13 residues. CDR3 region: CASSSDGTGELFF. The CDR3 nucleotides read TGTGCCAGCAGCTCCGATGGCACCGGGGAGCTGTTTTTT.

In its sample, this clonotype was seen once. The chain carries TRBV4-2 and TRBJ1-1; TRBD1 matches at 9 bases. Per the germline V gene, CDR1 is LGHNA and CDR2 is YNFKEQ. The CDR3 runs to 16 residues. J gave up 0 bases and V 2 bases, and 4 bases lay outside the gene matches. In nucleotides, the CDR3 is TGTGCCAGCAGCCAACCGGGGACAGGGATGAACACTGAAGCTTTCTTT. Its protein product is CASSQPGTGMNTEAFF.

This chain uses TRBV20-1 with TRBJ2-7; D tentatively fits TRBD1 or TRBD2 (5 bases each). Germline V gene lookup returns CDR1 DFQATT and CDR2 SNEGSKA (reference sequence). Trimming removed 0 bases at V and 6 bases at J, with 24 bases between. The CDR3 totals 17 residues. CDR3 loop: CSARDPGLRARSGEQYF. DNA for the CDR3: TGCAGTGCTAGAGATCCAGGGTTGCGGGCCCGCTCGGGCGAGCAGTACTTC.

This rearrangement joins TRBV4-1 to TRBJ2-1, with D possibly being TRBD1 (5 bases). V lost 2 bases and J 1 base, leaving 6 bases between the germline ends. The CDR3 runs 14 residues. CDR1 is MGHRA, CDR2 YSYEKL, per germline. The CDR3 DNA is TGCGCCAGCAGCCAAAAGGGGTCCTACAATGAGCAGTTCTTC. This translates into CASSQKGSYNEQFF.

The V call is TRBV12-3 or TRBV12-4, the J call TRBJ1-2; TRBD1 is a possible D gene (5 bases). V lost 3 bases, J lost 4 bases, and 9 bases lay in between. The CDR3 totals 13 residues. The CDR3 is CASSFWGLYGYTF. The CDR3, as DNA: TGTGCCAGCAGTTTTTGGGGCCTCTATGGCTACACCTTC.

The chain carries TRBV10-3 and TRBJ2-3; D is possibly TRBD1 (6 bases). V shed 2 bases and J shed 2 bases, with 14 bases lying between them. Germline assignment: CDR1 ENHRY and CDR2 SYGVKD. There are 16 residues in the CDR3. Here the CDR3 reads CAISETRTDYTDTQYF. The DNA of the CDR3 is TGTGCCATCAGTGAGACCAGGACAGACTACACAGATACGCAGTATTTT.

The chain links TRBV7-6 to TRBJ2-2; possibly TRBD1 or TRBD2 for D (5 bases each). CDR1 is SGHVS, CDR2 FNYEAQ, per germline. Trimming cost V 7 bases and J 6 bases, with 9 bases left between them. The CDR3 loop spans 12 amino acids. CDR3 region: CASTGDPGELFF. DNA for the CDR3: TGTGCCAGCACCGGGGACCCCGGGGAGCTGTTTTTT. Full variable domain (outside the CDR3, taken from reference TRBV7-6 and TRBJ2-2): GAGVSQSPRYKVTKRGQDVALRCDPISGHVSLYWYRQALGQGPEFLTYFNYEAQQDKSGLPNDRFSAERPEGSISTLTIQRTEQRDSAMYRCASTGDPGELFFGEGSRLTVL.

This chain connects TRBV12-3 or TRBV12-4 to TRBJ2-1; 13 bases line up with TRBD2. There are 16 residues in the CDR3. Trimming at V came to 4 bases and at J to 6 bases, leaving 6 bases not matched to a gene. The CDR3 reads CASSSSTSGRTNEQFF. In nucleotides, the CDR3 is TGTGCCAGCAGTTCATCGACTAGCGGGAGGACCAATGAGCAGTTCTTC.

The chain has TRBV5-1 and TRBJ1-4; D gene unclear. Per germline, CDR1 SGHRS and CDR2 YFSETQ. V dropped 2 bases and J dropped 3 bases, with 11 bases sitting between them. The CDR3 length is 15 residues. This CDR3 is CASSFGGSANEKLFF. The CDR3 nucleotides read TGCGCCAGCAGCTTTGGCGGCTCTGCTAATGAAAAACTGTTTTTT.

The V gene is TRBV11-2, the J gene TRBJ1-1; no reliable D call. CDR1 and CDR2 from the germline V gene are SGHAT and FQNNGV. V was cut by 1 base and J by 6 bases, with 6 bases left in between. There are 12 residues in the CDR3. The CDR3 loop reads CASSLASAEAFF. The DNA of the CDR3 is TGTGCCAGCAGCTTAGCTTCCGCTGAAGCTTTCTTT.